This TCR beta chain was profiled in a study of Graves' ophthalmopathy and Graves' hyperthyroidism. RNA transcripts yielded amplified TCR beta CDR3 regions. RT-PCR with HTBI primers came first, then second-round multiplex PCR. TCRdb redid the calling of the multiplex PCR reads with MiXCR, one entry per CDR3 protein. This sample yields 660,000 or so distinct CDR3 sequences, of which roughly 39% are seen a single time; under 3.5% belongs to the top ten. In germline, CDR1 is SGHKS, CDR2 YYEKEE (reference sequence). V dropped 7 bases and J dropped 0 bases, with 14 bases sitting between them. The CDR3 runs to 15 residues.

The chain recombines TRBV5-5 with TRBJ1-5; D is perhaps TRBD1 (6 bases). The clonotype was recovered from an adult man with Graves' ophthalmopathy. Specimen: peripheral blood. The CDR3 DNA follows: TGTGCCAGCGGCCTAGGGACAAGTAGCAATCAGCCCCAGCATTTT. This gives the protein CASGLGTSSNQPQHF.